This record looks at one TCR beta chain sequence and its context. Germline assignment: CDR1 LGHNA and CDR2 YNFKEQ. This CDR3 is built from 16 residues. TCRdb reprocessed the 5' RACE reads and keeps a single row for each CDR3 protein, giving no DNA. Its table lists 350,000 to 500,000 distinct CDR3 sequences. The source of the sample is a study of T cells expressing NK-cell markers. This TCR was recovered from a woman aged 18 to 75 in good health. The chain links TRBV4-2 to TRBJ2-1; TCRdb's assignment of TRBD2 cannot be checked, as there is no DNA. Sequenced input: blood T cells: a sorted CD56 or NKG2C T cell subset, CD4+ or CD8+ T cells, or bulk PBMC T cells (not recorded which). CDR3 sequence reads: CASSQEGWLAHNEQFF.